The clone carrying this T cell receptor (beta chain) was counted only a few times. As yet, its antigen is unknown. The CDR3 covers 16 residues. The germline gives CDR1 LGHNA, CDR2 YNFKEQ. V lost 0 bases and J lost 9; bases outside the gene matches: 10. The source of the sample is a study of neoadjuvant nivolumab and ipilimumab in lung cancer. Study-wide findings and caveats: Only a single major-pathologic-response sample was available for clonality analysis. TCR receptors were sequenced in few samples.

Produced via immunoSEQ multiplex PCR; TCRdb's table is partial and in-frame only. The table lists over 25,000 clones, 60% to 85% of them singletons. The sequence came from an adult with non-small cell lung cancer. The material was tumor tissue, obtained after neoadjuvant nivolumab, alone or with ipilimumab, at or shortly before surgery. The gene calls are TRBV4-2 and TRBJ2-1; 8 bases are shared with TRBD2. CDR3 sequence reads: CASSQDSRRGEGEQFF. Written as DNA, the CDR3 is TGTGCCAGCAGCCAAGATTCTCGGCGGGGGGAGGGTGAGCAGTTCTTC.